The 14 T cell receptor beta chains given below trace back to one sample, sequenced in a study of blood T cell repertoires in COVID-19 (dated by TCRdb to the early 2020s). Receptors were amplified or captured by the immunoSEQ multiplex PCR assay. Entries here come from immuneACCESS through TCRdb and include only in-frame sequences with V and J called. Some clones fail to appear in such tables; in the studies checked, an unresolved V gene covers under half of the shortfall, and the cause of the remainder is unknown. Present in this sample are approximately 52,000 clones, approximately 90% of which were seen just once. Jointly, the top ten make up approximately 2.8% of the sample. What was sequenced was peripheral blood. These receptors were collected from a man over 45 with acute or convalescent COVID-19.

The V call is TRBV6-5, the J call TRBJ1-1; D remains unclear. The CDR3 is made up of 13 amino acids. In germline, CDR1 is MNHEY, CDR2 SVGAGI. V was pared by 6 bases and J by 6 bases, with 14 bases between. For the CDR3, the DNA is TGTGCCAGCAGGTTGGAGGGAATAGCTGAAGCTTTCTTT. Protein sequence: CASRLEGIAEAFF.

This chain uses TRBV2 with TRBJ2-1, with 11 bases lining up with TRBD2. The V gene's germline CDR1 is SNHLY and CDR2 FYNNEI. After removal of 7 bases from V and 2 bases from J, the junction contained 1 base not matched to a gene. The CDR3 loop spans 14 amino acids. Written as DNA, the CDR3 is TGTGCCAGCATTAGCGGGGGGGCCTACAATGAGCAGTTCTTC. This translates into CASISGGAYNEQFF.

In DNA, the CDR3 is TGTGCCAGCAGCGAACAGGGCACAGATACGCAGTATTTT. Residues: CASSEQGTDTQYF. The V and J genes are TRBV7-2 and TRBJ2-3; D is possibly TRBD1 (5 bases). In germline, CDR1 is SGHTA, CDR2 FQGNSA. This CDR3 comprises 13 residues. Trimming removed 5 bases from V and 1 base from J, with 7 bases in between.

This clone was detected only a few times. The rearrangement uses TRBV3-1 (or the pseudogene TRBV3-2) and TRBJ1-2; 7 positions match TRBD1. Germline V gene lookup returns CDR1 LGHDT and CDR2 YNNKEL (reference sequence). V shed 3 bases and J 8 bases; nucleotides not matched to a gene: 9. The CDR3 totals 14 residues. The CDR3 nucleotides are TGTGCCAGCAGCCAGGAACTAACAGGGGTAGGCTACACCTTC. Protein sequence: CASSQELTGVGYTF.

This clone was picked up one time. The CDR3 DNA is TGTGCCAGCAGCCCTAGTACACCCGGGGCTGGAAACACCATATATTTT. Protein sequence: CASSPSTPGAGNTIYF. J is TRBJ1-3 and V is TRBV3-1 (or the pseudogene TRBV3-2), with unresolved D. This CDR3 region has 16 residues. CDR1 and CDR2 from the germline V gene are LGHDT and YNNKEL (reference sequence). Trimming shortened V by 4 bases and J by 2 bases, and 15 bases separated the two germline ends.

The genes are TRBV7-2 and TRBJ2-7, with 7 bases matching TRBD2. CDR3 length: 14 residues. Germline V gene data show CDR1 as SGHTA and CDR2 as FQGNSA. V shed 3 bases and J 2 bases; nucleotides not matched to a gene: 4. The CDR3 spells CASSFGRGTYEQYF. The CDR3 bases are TGTGCCAGCAGCTTCGGGCGGGGGACCTACGAGCAGTACTTC.

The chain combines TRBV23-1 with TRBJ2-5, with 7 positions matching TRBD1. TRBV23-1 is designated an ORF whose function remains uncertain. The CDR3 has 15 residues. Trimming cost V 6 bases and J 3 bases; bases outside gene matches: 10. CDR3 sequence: CASRGQFDPKETQYF. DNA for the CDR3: TGCGCCAGCAGGGGACAGTTCGATCCGAAAGAGACCCAGTACTTC.

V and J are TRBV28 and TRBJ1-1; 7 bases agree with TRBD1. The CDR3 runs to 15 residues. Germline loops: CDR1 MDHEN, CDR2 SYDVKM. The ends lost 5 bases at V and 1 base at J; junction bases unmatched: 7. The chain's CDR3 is CASSLYPGGNTEAFF. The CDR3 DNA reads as TGTGCCAGCAGTCTCTACCCAGGGGGGAACACTGAAGCTTTCTTT.

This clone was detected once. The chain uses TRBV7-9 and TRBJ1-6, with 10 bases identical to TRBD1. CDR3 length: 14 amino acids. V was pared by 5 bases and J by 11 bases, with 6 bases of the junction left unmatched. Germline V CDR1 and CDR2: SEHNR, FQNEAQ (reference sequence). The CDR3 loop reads CASSPGTGATPLHF. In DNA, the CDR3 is TGTGCCAGCAGCCCCGGGACAGGGGCTACACCCCTCCACTTT.

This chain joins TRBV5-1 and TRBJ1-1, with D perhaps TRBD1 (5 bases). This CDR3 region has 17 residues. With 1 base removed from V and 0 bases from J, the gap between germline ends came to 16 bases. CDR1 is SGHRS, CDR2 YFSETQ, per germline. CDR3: CASSLTLSKGMNTEAFF. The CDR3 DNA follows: TGCGCCAGCAGCTTGACACTATCAAAGGGGATGAACACTGAAGCTTTCTTT.

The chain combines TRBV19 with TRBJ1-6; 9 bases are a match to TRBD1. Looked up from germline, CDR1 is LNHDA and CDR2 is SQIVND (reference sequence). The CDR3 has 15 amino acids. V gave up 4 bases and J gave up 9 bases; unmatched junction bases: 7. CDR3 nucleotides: TGTGCCAGTAGTACCGCGGACAGGGGCAGTTCACCCCTCCACTTT. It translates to CASSTADRGSSPLHF. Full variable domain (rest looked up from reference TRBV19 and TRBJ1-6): DGGITQSPKYLFRKEGQNVTLSCEQNLNHDAMYWYRQDPGQGLRLIYYSQIVNDFQKGDIAEGYSVSREKKESFPLTVTSAQKNPTAFYLCASSTADRGSSPLHFGNGTRLTVT.

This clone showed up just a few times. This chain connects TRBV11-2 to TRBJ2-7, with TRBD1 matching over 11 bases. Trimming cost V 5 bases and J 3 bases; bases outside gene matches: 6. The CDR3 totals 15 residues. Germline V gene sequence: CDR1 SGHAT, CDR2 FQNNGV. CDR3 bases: TGTGCCAGCAGCCTTGGCGGGACAGGGGGCTACGAGCAGTACTTC. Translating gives CASSLGGTGGYEQYF.

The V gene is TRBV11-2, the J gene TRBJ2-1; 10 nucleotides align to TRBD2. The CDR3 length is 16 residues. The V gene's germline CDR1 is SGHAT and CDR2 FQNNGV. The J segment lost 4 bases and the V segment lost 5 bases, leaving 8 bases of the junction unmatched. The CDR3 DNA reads TGTGCCAGCAGCACAGCGGGGGGGGTCTATTACAATGAGCAGTTCTTC. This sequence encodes CASSTAGGVYYNEQFF.

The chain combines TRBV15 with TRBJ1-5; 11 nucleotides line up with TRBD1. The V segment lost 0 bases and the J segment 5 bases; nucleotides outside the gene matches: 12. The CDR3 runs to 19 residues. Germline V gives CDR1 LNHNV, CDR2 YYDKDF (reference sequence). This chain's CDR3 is CATSRERGIGTGGYQPQHF. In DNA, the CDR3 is TGTGCCACCAGCAGAGAGAGGGGGATAGGGACAGGGGGTTATCAGCCCCAGCATTTT.